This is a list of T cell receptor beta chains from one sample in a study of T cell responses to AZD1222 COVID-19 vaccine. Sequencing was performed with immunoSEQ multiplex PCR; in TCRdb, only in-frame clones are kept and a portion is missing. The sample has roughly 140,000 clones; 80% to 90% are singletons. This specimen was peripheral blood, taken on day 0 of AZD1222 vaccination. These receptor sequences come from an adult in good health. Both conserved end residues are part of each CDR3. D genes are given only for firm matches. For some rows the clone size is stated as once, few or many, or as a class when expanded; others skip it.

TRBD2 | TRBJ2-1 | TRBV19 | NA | TGTGCCAGTAGTGTGACTAGCGGGAGTGAGCAGTTCTTC | CASSVTSGSEQFF
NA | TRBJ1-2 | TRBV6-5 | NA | TGTGCCAGCAGTTACTCGATCTCATATGGCTACACCTTC | CASSYSISYGYTF
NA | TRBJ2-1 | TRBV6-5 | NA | TGTGCCAGCACGGGATACAATGAGCAGTTCTTC | CASTGYNEQFF
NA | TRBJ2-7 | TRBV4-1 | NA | TGCGCCAGCAGCCAAGAATCCGGGTGGAACTACGAGCAGTACTTC | CASSQESGWNYEQYF
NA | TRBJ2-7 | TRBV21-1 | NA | TGTGCCAGCAAAGGGAAAGGGGAGCAGTACTTC | CASKGKGEQYF
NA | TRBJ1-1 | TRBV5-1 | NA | TGCGCCAGCAGCTTGTGGGCAGGGGTTATGAACACTGAAGCTTTCTTT | CASSLWAGVMNTEAFF
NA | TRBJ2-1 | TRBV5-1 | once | TGCGCCAGCAGCTTTAGTGGGGGCGATGAGCAGTTCTTC | CASSFSGGDEQFF
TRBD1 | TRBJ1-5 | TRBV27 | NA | TGTGCCAGCATGGAGGGGACAGGAGTCAATCAGCCCCAGCATTTT | CASMEGTGVNQPQHF
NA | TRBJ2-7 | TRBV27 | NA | TGTGCCAGCAGCCCTCAGGGGGGAGAGCAGTACTTC | CASSPQGGEQYF
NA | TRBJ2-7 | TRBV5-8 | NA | TGTGCCAGCAGCTTTTGGCTTTTATTCGGGACCCGAGAACTTTACGAGCAGTACTTC | CASSFWLLFGTRELYEQYF
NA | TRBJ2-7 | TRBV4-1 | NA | TGCGCCAGCAGCCAAATGGCTCAGGCATTCTACGAGCAGTACTTC | CASSQMAQAFYEQYF
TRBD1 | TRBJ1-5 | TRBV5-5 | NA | TGTGCCAGCAGCTCAGGGGGCAATAGCAATCAGCCCCAGCATTTT | CASSSGGNSNQPQHF
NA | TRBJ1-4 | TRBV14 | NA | TGTGCCAGCAGCCAAGATAGCAGGGGAGGAGAAAAACTGTTTTTT | CASSQDSRGGEKLFF
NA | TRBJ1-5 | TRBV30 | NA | TGTGCCTGGAGCCCCGGGAGCAATCAGCCCCAGCATTTT | CAWSPGSNQPQHF
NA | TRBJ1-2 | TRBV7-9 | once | TGTGCCAGCAACCTTGGGGCAGGTCCCTATGGCTACACCTTC | CASNLGAGPYGYTF
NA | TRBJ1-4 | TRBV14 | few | TGTGCCAGCAGCCAAGCCCATGACACCGGGAAACTGTTTTTT | CASSQAHDTGKLFF
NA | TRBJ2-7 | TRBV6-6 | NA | TGTGCCAGCAGCCGGCTAGGGACTCAACTTGAGCAGTACTTC | CASSRLGTQLEQYF
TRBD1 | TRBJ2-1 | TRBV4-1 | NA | TGCGCCAGCAGCCAAGCCCGGGACAGGGGATATGAGCAGTTCTTC | CASSQARDRGYEQFF
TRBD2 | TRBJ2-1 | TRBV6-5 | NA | TGTGCCAGCAGCCGACTAGCGGGGTCAGAGAATGAGCAGTTCTTC | CASSRLAGSENEQFF
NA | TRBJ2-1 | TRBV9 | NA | TGTGCCAGCAGCGTAGGGGACAACCGACTGAAGGAGCAGTTCTTC | CASSVGDNRLKEQFF
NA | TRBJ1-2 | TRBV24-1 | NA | TGTGCCACCAGTGATTTGCGCGGTCTCTACACCTTC | CATSDLRGLYTF
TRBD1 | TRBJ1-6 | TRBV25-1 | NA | TGTGCCCCAACGCGGGACAGGCCTTATAATTCACCCCTCCACTTT | CAPTRDRPYNSPLHF
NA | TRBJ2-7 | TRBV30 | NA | TGTGCCTGGAGGAGAGGCGGGTTTTCCTACGAGCAGTACTTC | CAWRRGGFSYEQYF
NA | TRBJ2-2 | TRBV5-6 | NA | TGTGCCAGCAGCTTGAAGCAAATAGGGGGATCCAACACCGGGGAGCTGTTTTTT | CASSLKQIGGSNTGELFF
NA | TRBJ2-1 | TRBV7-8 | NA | TGTGCCAGCAGCTGGGTAGAGAATGAGCAGTTCTTC | CASSWVENEQFF
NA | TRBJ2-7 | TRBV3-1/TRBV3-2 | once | TGTGCCAGCAGCCAAGAAGCAGGGACCCACGAGCAGTACTTC | CASSQEAGTHEQYF
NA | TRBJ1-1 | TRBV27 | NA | TGTGCCAGCAGCTTCGTCCCGACAGGTGGAGAAGCTTTCTTT | CASSFVPTGGEAFF
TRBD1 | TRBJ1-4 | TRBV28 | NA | TGTGCCAGCAGAGTCGACAGGGCTGGACGGAAACTGTTTTTT | CASRVDRAGRKLFF
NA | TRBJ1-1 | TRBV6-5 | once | TGTGCCAGCACCGCGTCGGGACCAACGGGGATTGTAGCTTTCTTT | CASTASGPTGIVAFF
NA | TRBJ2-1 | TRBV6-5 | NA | TGTGCCACGCGGGACTTAAATGAGCAGTTCTTC | CATRDLNEQFF
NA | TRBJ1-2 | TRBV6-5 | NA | TGTGCCAGCAGTTACGGGGGACTTAACTATGGCTACACCTTC | CASSYGGLNYGYTF
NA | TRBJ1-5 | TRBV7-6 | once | TGTGCCAGCAGCTTAAGTCAGGGTACAGGACAGCCCCAGCATTTT | CASSLSQGTGQPQHF
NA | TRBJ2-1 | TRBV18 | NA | TGTGCCAGCTCAGCACAACTAGCCGCCACCTACAATGAGCAGTTCTTC | CASSAQLAATYNEQFF
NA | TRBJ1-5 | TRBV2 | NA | TGTGCCAGCACAGGGGACGGCCTTAGCAATCAGCCCCAGCATTTT | CASTGDGLSNQPQHF
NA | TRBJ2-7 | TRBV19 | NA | TGTGCCAGTAGAAGGGCCTCCTCCTACGAGCAGTACTTC | CASRRASSYEQYF
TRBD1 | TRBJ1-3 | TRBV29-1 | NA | TGCAGCGTTGAGACCGGGACAGGGGTTGGAAACACCATATATTTT | CSVETGTGVGNTIYF
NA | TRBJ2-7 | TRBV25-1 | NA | TGTGCCAGCAGCCTCGGGGGAAGTAGCTCCTACGAGCAGTACTTC | CASSLGGSSSYEQYF
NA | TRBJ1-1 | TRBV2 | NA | TGTGCCAGCAGTGCCAGAGGAATGAACACTGAAGCTTTCTTT | CASSARGMNTEAFF
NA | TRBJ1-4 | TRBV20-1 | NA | TGCAGTGCTAACACTAATGAAAAACTGTTTTTT | CSANTNEKLFF
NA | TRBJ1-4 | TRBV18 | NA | TGTGCCAGCTCACCGTTGGGAGGGTCGGCTAATGAAAAACTGTTTTTT | CASSPLGGSANEKLFF
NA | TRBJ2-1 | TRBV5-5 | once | TGTGCCAGCAGCGAGGGCGAGTATGTTAGTGAGCAGTTCTTC | CASSEGEYVSEQFF
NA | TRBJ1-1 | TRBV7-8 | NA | TGTGCCAGCAGCCGAACGGATGAAGCTTTCTTT | CASSRTDEAFF
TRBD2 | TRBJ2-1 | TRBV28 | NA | TGTGCCAGCAGTTCGGGGACTAGGGGGAACAATGAGCAGTTCTTC | CASSSGTRGNNEQFF
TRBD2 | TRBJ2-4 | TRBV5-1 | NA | TGCGCCAGCAGCTTGGCGGGAGCGGGGCAGTACTTC | CASSLAGAGQYF
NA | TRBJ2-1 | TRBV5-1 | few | TGCGCCAGCAGCTTGGATGGGGGAGCCTACAATGAGCAGTTCTTC | CASSLDGGAYNEQFF
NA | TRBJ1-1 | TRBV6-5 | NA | TGTGCCAGCAGTCCCAGTCAATCTGAAGCTTTCTTT | CASSPSQSEAFF
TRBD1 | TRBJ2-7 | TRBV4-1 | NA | TGCGCCAGCAGCTTGAGGGGACAGACCTCCTACGAGCAGTACTTC | CASSLRGQTSYEQYF
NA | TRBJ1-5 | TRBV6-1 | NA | TGTGCCAGCAGTGAAGAAAGGCAGGGAGGCAATCAGCCCCAGCATTTT | CASSEERQGGNQPQHF
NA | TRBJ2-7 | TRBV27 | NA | TGTGCCAGCAGTCGCCAGTTGGGACAAACCTACGAGCAGTACTTC | CASSRQLGQTYEQYF
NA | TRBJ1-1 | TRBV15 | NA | TGTGCCACCAGCCGATCGTTACAGGGTCTCACTGAAGCTTTCTTT | CATSRSLQGLTEAFF
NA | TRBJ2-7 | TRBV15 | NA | TGTGCCGGCGGGCCTTGGATCTACGAGCAGTACTTC | CAGGPWIYEQYF
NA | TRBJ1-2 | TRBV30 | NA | TGTGCCTGGAGTCCACAATATGGCTACACCTTC | CAWSPQYGYTF
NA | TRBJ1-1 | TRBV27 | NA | TGTGCCAGCAGTTCCCAGAGTAAGGGCACTGAAGCTTTCTTT | CASSSQSKGTEAFF
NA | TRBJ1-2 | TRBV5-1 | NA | TGCGCCAGCAGCTTGGCAGTCTTCGATGGCTACACCTTC | CASSLAVFDGYTF